One T cell receptor beta chain is described in this entry. Its antigen is unidentified. The data were obtained in a study of cytomegalovirus exposure and HLA in healthy donors. Study-wide findings and caveats: A later analysis showed TCR association rates differing by HLA locus, peaking at DRB1 and lowest at HLA-C. The classifier, whose performance was assessed in both the original and validation cohorts, reportedly diagnosed cytomegalovirus status with high specificity and sensitivity. A missense DCLRE1C variant was associated with V- and J-gene trimming of TCR beta chains in a later analysis, and an independent cohort replicated the association.

Vbeta (60) and Jbeta (13) primers were used in the PCR. Here immunoSEQ multiplex PCR was the method, and the copy in TCRdb shows in-frame clones only, minus some. In the table there are over 100,000 clones, roughly two thirds of which are singletons. The CDR3 has 15 residues. V was trimmed by 6 bases and J by 0 bases, leaving 9 bases between them. CDR1 and CDR2 from the germline V gene are LNHDA and SQIVND (reference sequence). The sequencing sample was made of PBMCs. The clonotype was recovered from a woman under 40 in good health and CMV-seronegative. The rearrangement uses TRBV19 and TRBJ2-6; TRBD2 is a possible D gene (5 bases). The DNA of the CDR3 is TGTGCCAGTAGGGTCGGAGGCTCTGGGGCCAACGTCCTGACTTTC. It is translated as CASRVGGSGANVLTF.